One sample yielded the 21 T cell receptor beta chains listed below, sequenced in a study of cytomegalovirus exposure and HLA in healthy donors. PCR was performed using 60 Vbeta and 13 Jbeta primers. Produced via immunoSEQ multiplex PCR; TCRdb's table is partial and in-frame only. The listing contains about 87,000 clones. The source material was PBMCs. The receptors were gathered from a man aged 50 to 60 in good health and CMV-seropositive.

A word on this clone: The junction does not match germline at one end; this may be a read error. The J gene is TRBJ1-5, the V gene TRBV7-7, with D maybe TRBD1 (5 bases). Per germline, CDR1 SSHAT and CDR2 FNYEAQ (reference sequence). The length of the CDR3 is 15 residues. The CDR3 sequence is CASSFGQGDFKPQHF. The CDR3 region has the DNA TGTGCTAGCAGCTTTGGGCAAGGGGATTTCAAGCCCCAGCATTTT.

The rearrangement uses TRBV29-1 and TRBJ2-7; 10 positions agree with TRBD1. The CDR3 runs to 16 residues. V was clipped by 6 bases and J by 5 bases; unmatched bases: 16. The V gene's germline CDR1 is SQVTM and CDR2 ANQGSEA. CDR3 nucleotide sequence: TGCAGCGTGCTCCTGTCGACGGGACAGGGGCGGCACGAGCAGTACTTC. This translates into CSVLLSTGQGRHEQYF.

The CDR3 loop is CASRLRDSHEQYV. CDR3 in DNA: TGTGCCAGCAGACTCCGGGACTCCCACGAGCAGTACGTC. This chain connects TRBV5-8 to TRBJ2-7; a weak D match, TRBD2 (6 bases). This CDR3 spans 13 amino acids. From germline, CDR1 is SGHTS and CDR2 YDEGEE.

This chain uses TRBV10-2 with TRBJ1-2; 10 bases match TRBD1. Per germline, CDR1 WSHSY and CDR2 SAAADI. The V gene end was trimmed by 5 bases and the J gene end by 4 bases; junction bases not matched to a gene: 4. This CDR3 is built from 14 residues. CDR3 nucleotide sequence: TGCGCCAGCAGTCCGACAGGGGGCCCCTATGGCTACACCTTC. This encodes CASSPTGGPYGYTF.

With respect to this clone: An end of the junction does not agree with germline; a read error may underlie this. This sequence joins TRBV7-3 and TRBJ2-7, with 10 bases lining up with TRBD1. Germline assignment: CDR1 SGHTA and CDR2 FQGTGA. The CDR3 contains 16 residues. DNA of the CDR3: TGTGCCAGCAGCGTAACCGGGACAGGGGTTCCCTACGAGCAGTACTTC. It specifies CASSVTGTGVPYEQYF. The complete variable domain, with remaining parts taken from reference TRBV7-3 and TRBJ2-7, reads GAGVSQTPSNKVTEKGKYVELRCDPISGHTALYWYRQSLGQGPEFLIYFQGTGAADDSGLPNDRFFAVRPEGSVSTLKIQRTERGDSAVYLCASSVTGTGVPYEQYFGPGTRLTVT.

This chain connects TRBV19 to TRBJ1-5; 8 bases are shared with TRBD1. CDR3 length: 16 amino acids. J gave up 5 bases and V 1 base, and 7 bases lay outside the gene matches. Looked up from germline, CDR1 is LNHDA and CDR2 is SQIVND (reference sequence). The CDR3 loop is CASSIARQGRDQPQHF. The CDR3 coding sequence is TGTGCCAGTAGTATAGCCAGACAGGGGAGGGATCAGCCCCAGCATTTT.

J is TRBJ1-1 and V is TRBV10-3, with 7 bases that match TRBD1. The CDR3 has 14 residues. The V gene's germline CDR1 is ENHRY and CDR2 SYGVKD. The ends lost 7 bases at V and 3 bases at J; junction bases unmatched: 8. The CDR3 is CAITSGTEHTEAFF. DNA of the CDR3: TGTGCCATCACCTCCGGGACAGAGCACACTGAAGCTTTCTTT.

This chain uses TRBV9 with TRBJ2-3; no reliable D call. In germline, CDR1 is SGDLS, CDR2 YYNGEE. V shed 0 bases and J shed 8 bases, with 13 bases lying between them. There are 14 residues in the CDR3. In nucleotides, the CDR3 is TGTGCCAGCAGCGTAGAAAGAGCTATCGGTACGCAGTATTTT. It specifies CASSVERAIGTQYF.

CDR3 nucleotides: TGTGCCACAGCTAGCGGCTCCTACGAGCAGTACTTC. It yields the protein CATASGSYEQYF. This chain connects TRBV15 to TRBJ2-7, with 7 bases matching TRBD2. V lost 9 bases to trimming and J lost 0 bases; unmatched junction nucleotides: 2. Germline V lookup: CDR1 LNHNV, CDR2 YYDKDF (reference sequence). This CDR3 spans 12 amino acids.

About this clone itself: A junction boundary mismatches the germline segment, possibly from a read error. The sample has other DNA sequences that encode this CDR3 too. The CDR3 DNA is TGTGCTAGCAGCCAGGTAGAGGGACTAGCGGGACGATCGTACGAGCAGTACTTC. Protein sequence: CASSQVEGLAGRSYEQYF. The J gene is TRBJ2-7, the V gene TRBV7-6, with 13 bases lining up with TRBD2. Germline V lookup: CDR1 SGHVS, CDR2 FNYEAQ. The CDR3 contains 18 residues.

This chain joins TRBV4-3 and TRBJ2-7; D perhaps matches TRBD1 (6 bases). Germline CDR1 and CDR2: LGHNA and YSLEER. CDR3 length: 15 amino acids. Trimming left V 0 bases short and J 3 bases short, with 12 bases between. CDR3 loop: CASSQDRTAFYEQYF. CDR3 nucleotides: TGCGCCAGCAGCCAAGATAGGACAGCGTTCTACGAGCAGTACTTC.

The chain links TRBV18 to TRBJ2-3; D may be TRBD2 (5 bases). The germline V gene encodes CDR1 KGHSH and CDR2 LQKENI. The V end lost 3 bases, the J end lost 6 bases, and 13 bases lay between the germline ends. CDR3 length: 14 amino acids. CDR3 DNA sequence: TGTGCCAGCTCACCCTCCTCCCGGAGGGATACGCAGTATTTT. Translated, it gives CASSPSSRRDTQYF.

CDR3 sequence: CASSQGSTGGNTEAFF. CDR3 DNA sequence: TGCGCCAGCAGCCAAGGCTCCACCGGTGGGAACACTGAAGCTTTCTTT. This chain uses TRBV4-3 with TRBJ1-1, with D unclear. The V gene's germline CDR1 is LGHNA and CDR2 YSLEER. V dropped 1 base and J dropped 1 base, with 13 bases sitting between them. The CDR3 is 16 amino acids.

This chain uses TRBV9 with TRBJ1-4, with D unresolved. CDR1 and CDR2 from the germline V gene are SGDLS and YYNGEE. V dropped 3 bases and J dropped 3 bases, with 12 bases sitting between them. This CDR3 is built from 15 residues. For the CDR3, the DNA is TGTGCCAGCAGCGCCGCAGGCCTATCTAATGAAAAACTGTTTTTT. Residues: CASSAAGLSNEKLFF.

V and J are TRBV12-5 and TRBJ2-5; 9 nucleotides match TRBD1. This CDR3 is 16 amino acids long. Trimming took 2 bases from V and 5 from J; bases not matched to a gene: 9. CDR1 and CDR2 (germline): LGHNT, FRNRAP. The CDR3 DNA sequence: TGTGCTAGTGGTTTGTCTCCGGGACAGGGATTTGAGACCCAGTACTTC. It specifies CASGLSPGQGFETQYF.

This chain uses TRBV7-3 with TRBJ2-1; the match to TRBD2 covers 13 bases. This CDR3 spans 14 amino acids. Trimming at V came to 5 bases and at J to 9 bases, leaving 4 bases not matched to a gene. Germline-derived CDR1 and CDR2 are SGHTA and FQGTGA. The CDR3 sequence is CASSPGLAGVEQFF. For the CDR3, the DNA is TGTGCCAGCAGCCCAGGACTAGCGGGAGTTGAGCAGTTCTTC.

This chain links TRBV5-1 with TRBJ2-7; 11 nucleotides match TRBD2. This CDR3 is 14 amino acids long. The ends lost 4 bases at V and 2 bases at J; junction bases unmatched: 2. Germline assignment: CDR1 SGHRS and CDR2 YFSETQ. CDR3 protein: CASSPTSGTYEQYF. DNA of the CDR3: TGCGCCAGCAGCCCGACTAGCGGGACCTACGAGCAGTACTTC.

This chain links TRBV7-6 with TRBJ1-3; D uncertain. The CDR3 runs to 13 residues. Between the trimmed V and J ends, which lost 0 bases and 4 bases, there was a span of 4 bases. Germline-derived CDR1 and CDR2 are SGHVS and FNYEAQ. The CDR3 coding sequence is TGTGCCAGCAGCTTAGCGGAGGGAAACACCATATATTTT. Its translation: CASSLAEGNTIYF.

The chain has TRBV7-2 and TRBJ1-2, with 9 nucleotides matching TRBD1. The CDR3 extends over 15 amino acids. Germline CDR1 and CDR2: SGHTA and FQGNSA. Germline trimming cut 4 bases from V and 2 bases from J; bases unmatched to any gene: 5. Here the CDR3 DNA reads TGTGCCAGCAGCTCCGGACAGGGGCGGAACTATGGCTACACCTTC. This sequence encodes CASSSGQGRNYGYTF.

V is TRBV19 and J is TRBJ2-1; 12 bases line up with TRBD2. The germline gives CDR1 LNHDA, CDR2 SQIVND (reference sequence). The CDR3 has 16 residues. J was trimmed by 8 bases and V by 3 bases; bases with no gene match: 8. This CDR3 is CASSMETSGRGHEQFF. The CDR3 coding sequence is TGTGCCAGTAGTATGGAGACTAGCGGGAGAGGCCATGAGCAGTTCTTC.

In DNA, the CDR3 is TGTGCCAGCAGCCAATACAACGAGCAGTACTTC. Amino acid sequence: CASSQYNEQYF. The V call is TRBV5-6, the J call TRBJ2-7; D is unclear. CDR3 size: 11 residues. V lost 4 bases and J 5 bases, leaving 7 bases between the germline ends. Germline CDR1 and CDR2: SGHDT and YYEEEE.